This TCR beta chain emerged from a study of blood T cell repertoires in COVID-19 (dated by TCRdb to the early 2020s). In the study overall: The collaborator samples originated in the United States, Italy and Spain and spanned the acute and convalescent phases of COVID-19. The prospective study material was composed of cDNA or gDNA derived from T cells, B-cell-depleted T cells, or PBMCs. Deeply sampled blood TCRbeta repertoires from subjects exposed to, actively infected with, or recovered from COVID-19 were included in the dataset. The repertoires were made available in a free public database intended to serve as a resource for research on the immune response to SARS-CoV-2. Samples were obtained from the ongoing ImmuneRACE study (first 160 participants) and from 1,200 or so subjects provided by 6 global collaborators. The sample metadata nearly always contained a de-identified subject ID, COVID-19 status, age in years and sex. Where HLA class I and class II types were available, the types were taken from metadata supplied by the sample provider, not from assay-based typing. Paper-wide results and their limitations: The quantity of clinical and demographic metadata differed by source and by participant and was supplied without curation.

As regards this clone: Its antigen specificity is not known. Per-base qualities were not stored, and no clone one base away is much larger.

TCRbeta CDR3 regions were amplified from genomic DNA using the immunoSEQ Assay, a bias-controlled multiplex PCR. As for the authors' bioinformatics: Within the assay, amplification of reference gene primers was used to estimate how many nucleated cells each sample contained. To quantify the absolute abundance of each unique TCRbeta CDR3 rearrangement, sequence reads were collapsed and filtered. For each sample, productive Simpson clonality was calculated as the square root of Simpson's diversity index across productive rearrangements. TCRdb mirrors the immuneACCESS table, restricted to in-frame sequences. Some clones are absent from its copies; in checked studies, under half trace to an unresolved V gene, and the reason for the others is unknown. The DNA gave D and trimming, while V, J and clone size come from that table. The sample table lists over 40,000 clones, more than 75% of them with a count of one. The ten largest clones add up to roughly 15% of the sample.

Reading the germline V gene (reference sequence) gives CDR1 LNHNV and CDR2 YYDKDF. V loses 1 base at its end and J loses 3 bases; junction bases beyond the gene matches: 0. Taken from cysteine to phenylalanine, the CDR3 has 14 residues. Only the CDR3 region is kept as DNA, spanning 42 bases read in frame from base 1. Collaborating institutions collected whole blood in K2EDTA tubes following their own protocols. For TCRbeta analysis, collaborator samples were shipped as frozen whole blood, as isolated PBMCs, or as DNA extracted from either sample type. The V gene is TRBV15 and the J gene is TRBJ2-5; TRBD1 matches 9 bases in the middle. Specimen: peripheral blood. This TCR was recovered from a human donor in a cohort sampled during active COVID-19. The nucleotides are TGTGCCACCAGCAGAGGGGACAGGGAAGAGACCCAGTACTTC. Translation gives CATSRGDREETQYF.